This T cell receptor (beta chain) was captured by sequencing in a study of T cells in Graves' hyperthyroidism and ophthalmopathy (dated by TCRdb to between 2018 and 2021). The study in broad terms: Peripheral blood samples were taken at initial diagnosis, before any treatment was given. To identify TCR V-J signatures that set the groups apart, the researchers used a discovery cohort of 90 to 100 patients, made up of under 50 with Graves' ophthalmopathy and about 60 with stable Graves' hyperthyroidism. An independent validation cohort of fewer than 20 hyperthyroidism patients and 17 patients who later progressed to ophthalmopathy tested prospective prediction of ophthalmopathy. For training and testing, the 100 patients in the discovery cohort were randomly divided in a 7:3 ratio. The study also compared thyroid tissue and blood T-cell repertoires from a handful of Graves' hyperthyroidism patients. After blood sampling, hyperthyroidism patients were treated with methimazole at a starting dose of 30 mg daily, and ophthalmopathy patients were treated with high-dose intravenous methylprednisolone. The paper reports TCR Vbeta CDR3 sequencing of 140 or so peripheral blood samples: around 45 ophthalmopathy, under 85 hyperthyroidism and approximately 17 progressor patients.

Stable Graves' hyperthyroidism was defined as the absence of progression to ophthalmopathy over 18 months of follow-up. Hyperthyroidism patients were newly diagnosed, had a disease duration of under 2 months, and were aged 18 to 65 years. Any patient with an uncontrolled infection, another autoimmune disease, pregnancy or lactation was excluded. Diagnoses were based on clinical symptoms, serum thyroxine and TRAb, thyroid ultrasound and orbital computed tomography. PBMCs were isolated from about 10 ml of fresh peripheral blood by Ficoll-Paque density gradient centrifugation. Trizol reagent was used to extract total RNA, and RNA quality was then checked on an Agilent 2100 Bioanalyzer. The TCR beta CDR3 regions were amplified from RNA transcripts. For the first round of RT-PCR on the TCR CDR3, the HTBI primer set was used together with the Qiagen OneStep RT-PCR kit. A second multiplex PCR round built the libraries, followed by size selection and purification. Paired-end sequencing of the libraries was performed with 100 bp reads on an Illumina HiSeq2000. Processing in the source paper ran as follows. SOAPnuke was used to process the raw data, throwing out any read that contained adapters or uncalled bases, had a mean Phred below 15, or lacked an exact constant-primer or identifier match. High-quality paired reads were merged using COPE v1.2.5, and each unique nucleotide sequence was defined as a clonotype. MiTCR v1.1 was used to align the clonotypes against IMGT TRBV, TRBD and TRBJ reference segments. The analysis included only V-J combinations with a frequency above 0.0001, which together covered 99% to 99.2% of the repertoires. The TCS score was defined as F50 (clonal expansion) divided by E x V (chaos), with BLOSUM62-based TCRdist calculated between CDR3 peptides within each V-J. Welch's t-statistics and random forest reduced 500 to 650 V-J features to some 14, which were used in a naive Bayes classifier (R e1071). In-frame beta chains were kept once TCRdb had trimmed the public reads at Q25 with fastp and called clones with MiXCR. Each entry is one CDR3 protein sequence, shown with its most common DNA and genes. Clone size and V and J calls follow TCRdb, not the original study. This sample comprises some 420,000 distinct CDR3 sequences, 12% to 15% of them detected only once. The top ten clones comprise 5.3% of the sample.

This clonotype has a count of ten or more. This clone's antigen is unknown. Per-base quality was not reported, and no clone a single base away is much larger than it. The full study reports these points: In cross-validation, a model built on a 13 V-J signature told ophthalmopathy apart from stable hyperthyroidism with approximately 90% sensitivity and approximately 81% specificity, and in testing the same model reached 80%/75%. No statistical method was used to set the sample size in advance, and investigators knew the group allocation. Blood samples also contained most of the expanded thyroid clonotypes (frequency above 0.001), which suggests that blood repertoires may reflect thyroid immune responses. During validation, the model predicted progression to ophthalmopathy a median of around 7 months ahead of onset, with almost 71% sensitivity and 72% to 80% specificity.

This TCR came from a woman younger than 35 with Graves' hyperthyroidism. Material for sequencing was blood.

CDR3 reads: CASSTSPRTGEKLFF. The bases read TGTGCCAGCAGCACCTCCCCCCGGACAGGCGAAAAACTGTTTTTT. The chain is assembled from TRBV5-4 and TRBJ1-4; TRBD1 agrees with 7 junctional bases. V is cut back by 4 bases and J by 8 bases, with 11 bases in the junction unmatched. The CDR3 has 15 amino acids, counting the end cysteine and phenylalanine. Of all the DNA, just the CDR3 is kept, 45 bases in frame from base 1. In the germline V gene (reference sequence), CDR1 corresponds to SGHNT and CDR2 to YYREEE.